This TCR beta chain was obtained from a study of blood T cell repertoires in COVID-19. Using immunoSEQ multiplex PCR, the repertoire was profiled, and TCRdb retains in-frame clones only, with some absent. Counted here are 210,000 or so clones, approximately 80% occurring once; the ten biggest clones make up approximately 7.4%. Germline CDR1 is LNHDA and CDR2 is SQIVND (reference sequence). The V and J ends lost 5 bases and 6 bases respectively, with 16 bases between them. This CDR3 is 15 amino acids long. Material: PBMCs or T cells enriched from blood (not recorded which). The TCR originated in a middle-aged woman with acute COVID-19. This chain connects TRBV19 to TRBJ2-2; a weak D match, TRBD2 (6 bases). The CDR3 region is CASSSPGERAGELFF. The CDR3 DNA sequence: TGTGCCAGTAGTTCACCGGGAGAGAGAGCCGGGGAGCTGTTTTTT.